This is a list of T cell receptor beta chains from one sample in a study of CD8+ T cells in alopecia areata. Libraries were prepared by immunoSEQ multiplex PCR; TCRdb keeps only in-frame clonotypes and omits some of them. The table lists about 280,000 clones, 58% of them singletons. Source: CD4+ T cells sorted from blood, taken at week 24, from a patient treated with tofacitinib. The receptors shown here come from a human donor with alopecia areata. The conserved cysteine and the conserved F or W are not part of the CDR3 here.

v_call: TRBV15
cdr3_aa: ATSRDRQGPDTQY

v_call: TRBV20-1
cdr3_aa: SASQGGYT

v_call: TRBV7-9
cdr3_aa: ASSSLGQGETQY

v_call: TRBV5-1
cdr3_aa: ASSLTDTLLGSEQF

v_call: TRBV30
cdr3_aa: AANDRVIPEAF

v_call: TRBV30
cdr3_aa: AGRRGLVYEQY

v_call: TRBV30
cdr3_aa: AWSGSYGYT

v_call: TRBV30
cdr3_aa: AWNLLGTDTQY

v_call: TRBV29-1
cdr3_aa: SVQVLQGVSETQY

v_call: TRBV29-1
cdr3_aa: SVERRPRSTNTEAF

v_call: TRBV5-6
cdr3_aa: ASSLWSGGGYGYT

v_call: TRBV2
cdr3_aa: ASSERNSGANVLT

v_call: TRBV7-2
cdr3_aa: ASSSPGGGGETQY

v_call: TRBV7-2
cdr3_aa: ASSSHHRVYTEAF

v_call: TRBV7-9
cdr3_aa: ASSGGQNTGELF

v_call: TRBV30
cdr3_aa: AWRAGTEGQPQH

v_call: TRBV6-5
cdr3_aa: ASRIAGGTDTQY

v_call: TRBV20-1
cdr3_aa: SARVSLAQY

v_call: TRBV7-2
cdr3_aa: ASSLDRFRQSGNTIY

v_call: TRBV29-1
cdr3_aa: SVDRAGYGYT

v_call: TRBV6-1
cdr3_aa: ASSDNGGTDTQY

v_call: TRBV4-2
cdr3_aa: ASTPTGQKNEKLF

v_call: TRBV29-1
cdr3_aa: SVAEGREQY

v_call: TRBV7-4
cdr3_aa: ASSLLPGQGSNQPQH

v_call: TRBV29-1
cdr3_aa: SVEKRGVYEQY

v_call: TRBV7-2
cdr3_aa: ASSLGRFLISGYT

v_call: TRBV4-1
cdr3_aa: ASSQGWGDTQY

v_call: TRBV18
cdr3_aa: ASSRGLLEYEQY

v_call: TRBV28
cdr3_aa: ASSLTGTGLGANVLT

v_call: TRBV9
cdr3_aa: ASSVNRAGANVLT

v_call: TRBV7-2
cdr3_aa: ASSLRNGPQETQY

v_call: TRBV12-5
cdr3_aa: ASGSWTGQETQY

v_call: TRBV30
cdr3_aa: AWSPSSPDTQY

v_call: TRBV9
cdr3_aa: ASSAPPKYEQY

v_call: TRBV2
cdr3_aa: ASSSRLTGELF

v_call: TRBV30
cdr3_aa: AFAQMGLYGYT

v_call: TRBV7-2
cdr3_aa: ASSLGRGETQY

v_call: TRBV19
cdr3_aa: ASRDRESSPLH

v_call: TRBV29-1
cdr3_aa: SIGRGPNQPQH

v_call: TRBV7-2
cdr3_aa: ASSLGEGSLYEQY

v_call: TRBV7-9
cdr3_aa: ASSAGTSRTDTQY

v_call: TRBV29-1
cdr3_aa: SVPTGQGLVVNYGYT

v_call: TRBV10-3
cdr3_aa: AISATGGGQPQH

v_call: TRBV2
cdr3_aa: ASSDYPGATNEKLF

v_call: TRBV5-6
cdr3_aa: ASREVGLQGEGTEAF

v_call: TRBV6-5
cdr3_aa: ASSAFSYNEQF

v_call: TRBV30
cdr3_aa: AWGRQETQY

v_call: TRBV6-6
cdr3_aa: ASSAGQGPLH

v_call: TRBV30
cdr3_aa: AWRNRQGDNQPQH

v_call: TRBV29-1
cdr3_aa: SVEDLKGRATQY

v_call: TRBV27
cdr3_aa: ASVSGGANEQF

v_call: TRBV20-1
cdr3_aa: SATGPSGYT

v_call: TRBV5-1
cdr3_aa: ASSPTGFNQPQH

v_call: TRBV29-1
cdr3_aa: SCGEGTEAF